The clone carrying this TCR beta chain has just one count. What it recognizes is unknown. The CDR3 totals 16 residues. Trimming took off 5 bases at V and 6 bases at J, with 19 bases between the two ends. CDR1 is SEHNR, CDR2 FQNEAQ, per germline (reference sequence). This entry is derived from a study of cytomegalovirus exposure and HLA in healthy donors. PCR used 60 Vbeta primers and 13 Jbeta primers. The method was immunoSEQ multiplex PCR; TCRdb's version includes in-frame clones alone and lacks a portion of them. Among 65,000 to 95,000 clones listed, around 78% were seen once. Overall study results and limits: Available immune exposure information was restricted to CMV serostatus only.

The receptor was derived from a male donor in good health and CMV-seropositive. The chain uses TRBV7-9 and TRBJ1-4; TRBD1 is a possible D gene (6 bases). Sequencing was carried out using PBMCs. CDR3 loop: CASSDQGGDPDEKLFF. The CDR3 DNA reads as TGTGCCAGCAGCGACCAAGGGGGGGACCCGGATGAAAAACTGTTTTTT.